The clone carrying this TCR beta chain was seen a handful of times. Its antigen remains unidentified. The CDR3 covers 11 residues. The germline CDR1 and CDR2 sequences are ENHRY and SYGVKD. V was trimmed by 9 bases and J by 5 bases, leaving 11 bases between them. This sample is part of a study of identical twins. The study's findings and limits: There is a chance that invariant MAIT and iNKT cells partially muddied zero-insertion analyses. The study drew conclusions from cross-sectional statistical analysis, not from following the same donors. Fewer insertions characterized abundant cord blood beta clonotypes, whereas memory repertoires showed none.

Template switching introduced a universal primer site, and the cDNA bore unique molecular identifiers. MiXCR, applied by TCRdb to the 5' RACE reads, yields one record per CDR3 protein. This table has more than 1.5 million distinct CDR3 sequences, less than 40% appearing once. The chain joins TRBV10-3 to TRBJ2-7; D might be TRBD1 (6 bases). Sequenced sample: cord blood. The sequence derives from a newborn girl in good health. CDR3 in DNA: TGTGCCATAGGGGGAATGGACGAGCAGTACTTC. Its translation: CAIGGMDEQYF.